This T cell receptor beta chain stems from a study of blood T cell repertoires in COVID-19. Germline V CDR1 and CDR2: LNHNV, YYDKDF (reference sequence). V was shortened by 5 bases and J by 0 bases, with 6 bases between the two germline ends. CDR3 size: 13 residues. The study recruited people aged about 18 to 95 years across under 25 US areas. Assignment of participants to cohorts was predicated upon participant-reported clinical history. Recovery among Cohort 3 donors was established by two negative PCRs, clearance, or symptom resolution. As handled by the study authors: Nucleated cell counts were estimated from reference gene primer amplification. Clones were sequenced by immunoSEQ multiplex PCR, and TCRdb holds only the in-frame ones, with some missing. The D gene and trimming were derived from the DNA, and the V and J assignments and clone size from that table. The data contain roughly 290,000 clones, around nine tenths of them singletons.

The chain recombines TRBV15 with TRBJ2-3; D not resolved. The source material was PBMCs or T cells enriched from blood (not recorded which). The sequence came from a woman between 40 and 55 years old who had recovered from COVID-19. The CDR3 DNA reads as TGTGCCACCAGCCTCAGTAGCACAGATACGCAGTATTTT. This encodes CATSLSSTDTQYF.